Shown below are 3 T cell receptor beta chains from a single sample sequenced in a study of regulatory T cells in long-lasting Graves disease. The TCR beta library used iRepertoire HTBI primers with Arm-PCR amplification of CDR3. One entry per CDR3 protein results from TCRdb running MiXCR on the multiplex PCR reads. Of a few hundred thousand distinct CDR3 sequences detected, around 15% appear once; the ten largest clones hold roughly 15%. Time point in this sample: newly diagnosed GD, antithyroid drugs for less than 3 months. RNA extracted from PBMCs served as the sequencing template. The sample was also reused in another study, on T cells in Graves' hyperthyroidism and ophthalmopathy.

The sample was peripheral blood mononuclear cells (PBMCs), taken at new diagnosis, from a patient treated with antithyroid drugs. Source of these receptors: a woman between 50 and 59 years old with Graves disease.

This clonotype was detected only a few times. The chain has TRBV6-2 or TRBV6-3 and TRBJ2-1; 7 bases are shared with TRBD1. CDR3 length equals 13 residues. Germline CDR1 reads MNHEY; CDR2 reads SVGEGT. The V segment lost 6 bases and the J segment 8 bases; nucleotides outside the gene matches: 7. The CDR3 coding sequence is TGTGCCAGCAGGAAGACAGGGAGTCATGAGCAGTTCTTC. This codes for CASRKTGSHEQFF.

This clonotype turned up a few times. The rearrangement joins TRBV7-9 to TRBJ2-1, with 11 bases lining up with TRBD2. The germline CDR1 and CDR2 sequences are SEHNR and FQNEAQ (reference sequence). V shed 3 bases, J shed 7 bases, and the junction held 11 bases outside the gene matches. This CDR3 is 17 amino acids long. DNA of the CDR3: TGTGCCAGCAGCTTGTGGCTAGCGGGAGGACTCGGTAATGAGCAGTTCTTC. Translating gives CASSLWLAGGLGNEQFF.

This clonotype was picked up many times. The CDR3 DNA reads TGCGCCAGCAGCTGGCGGGACAGGGATGAAAAACTGTTTTTT. It codes for CASSWRDRDEKLFF. The chain employs TRBV5-1 and TRBJ1-4, with 9 bases that match TRBD1. The CDR3 loop spans 14 amino acids. Germline assignment: CDR1 SGHRS and CDR2 YFSETQ. With 3 bases clipped from V and 6 bases from J, the junction kept 3 bases outside the gene matches.